The 31 T cell receptor beta chains reported below all come from one sample, sequenced in a study of blood T cell repertoires in COVID-19. Here immunoSEQ multiplex PCR was the method, and the copy in TCRdb shows in-frame clones only, minus some. Seen here are approximately 170,000 clones, around 90% observed once, and the top ten hold roughly a sixth. The sequencing sample was made of peripheral blood. All receptors come from a man in his sixties with active or convalescent COVID-19.

CDR3 protein: CASSYQGPGGITQYF. CDR3 nucleotides: TGTGCCAGCAGTTACCAGGGGCCAGGGGGCATTACGCAGTATTTT. The chain joins TRBV6-5 to TRBJ2-3; 8 nucleotides align to TRBD1. V shed 2 bases and J 8 bases; nucleotides not matched to a gene: 9. Germline CDR1 MNHEY, CDR2 SVGAGI. CDR3 length: 15 residues.

The chain couples TRBV5-1 to TRBJ2-2, with 7 bases identical to TRBD2. The V segment lost 3 bases and the J segment 6 bases; nucleotides outside the gene matches: 5. Germline V lookup: CDR1 SGHRS, CDR2 YFSETQ. The CDR3 spans 14 residues. CDR3 region: CASSYRGGAGELFF. CDR3 DNA sequence: TGCGCCAGCAGCTACCGGGGAGGGGCCGGGGAGCTGTTTTTT.

This chain links TRBV24-1 with TRBJ1-2; 7 bases match TRBD1. J gave up 4 bases and V 2 bases, and 3 bases lay outside the gene matches. The CDR3 extends over 14 amino acids. Germline V CDR1 and CDR2: KGHDR, SFDVKD. The CDR3 nucleotides read TGTGCCACCAGTGATTCAAGGACAGGCTATGGCTACACCTTC. The encoded protein is CATSDSRTGYGYTF.

The chain recombines TRBV19 with TRBJ2-7, with 8 bases lining up with TRBD1. Unmatched junction bases numbered 9, after V lost 9 bases and J lost 5 bases. Germline lookup yields CDR1 LNHDA and CDR2 SQIVND (reference sequence). The CDR3 spans 13 residues. The chain's CDR3 is CASAGQALHEQYF. Here the CDR3 DNA reads TGTGCCAGCGCGGGACAGGCGTTGCACGAGCAGTACTTC.

V usage is TRBV10-2 and J usage is TRBJ2-5; TRBD1 matches at 7 bases. Looked up from germline, CDR1 is WSHSY and CDR2 is SAAADI. The V gene end was trimmed by 6 bases and the J gene end by 2 bases; junction bases not matched to a gene: 6. The CDR3 spans 14 residues. DNA for the CDR3: TGCGCCAGCAGCGACAGGGTCGATCAAGAGACCCAGTACTTC. The encoded protein is CASSDRVDQETQYF.

The chain joins TRBV7-9 to TRBJ2-1, with TRBD2 identical over 12 bases. This CDR3 region has 15 residues. Germline trimming cut 5 bases from V and 9 bases from J; bases unmatched to any gene: 8. Germline V lookup: CDR1 SEHNR, CDR2 FQNEAQ (reference sequence). The CDR3 region is CASSPSQLAGGEQFF. The CDR3 DNA reads TGTGCCAGCAGCCCGAGCCAACTAGCGGGAGGTGAGCAGTTCTTC.

This clone was seen once. The rearrangement links TRBV19 to TRBJ1-2; TRBD1 agrees at 7 bases. Germline CDR1 and CDR2: LNHDA and SQIVND (reference sequence). CDR3 size: 15 residues. The junction had 8 bases not matched to a gene; V was cut back by 4 bases and J by 3 bases. CDR3 coding DNA: TGTGCCAGTAGTAAGATACGACAGGGCGACTATGGCTACACCTTC. Translating gives CASSKIRQGDYGYTF. The variable domain in full, completed from reference TRBV19 and TRBJ1-2, reads DGGITQSPKYLFRKEGQNVTLSCEQNLNHDAMYWYRQDPGQGLRLIYYSQIVNDFQKGDIAEGYSVSREKKESFPLTVTSAQKNPTAFYLCASSKIRQGDYGYTFGSGTRLTVV.

The V and J genes are TRBV6-1 and TRBJ1-1; 7 bases are a match to TRBD1. Germline-derived CDR1 and CDR2 are MNHNS and SASEGT. J gave up 3 bases and V 2 bases, and 0 bases lay outside the gene matches. CDR3 length: 13 residues. The CDR3 here is CASSEQGDTEAFF. The CDR3 DNA follows: TGTGCCAGCAGTGAACAGGGGGACACTGAAGCTTTCTTT.

The V call is TRBV11-3, the J call TRBJ2-1, with 14 bases that match TRBD2. The CDR3 covers 16 residues. V trimming: 5 bases; J trimming: 5 bases; junction bases outside the gene matches: 5. In germline, CDR1 is SGHNT, CDR2 YENEEA. The CDR3 nucleotides read TGTGCCAGCAGCAGAGGGACTAGCGGGGGCAACAATGAGCAGTTCTTC. Protein: CASSRGTSGGNNEQFF.

The chain is built from TRBV14 and TRBJ1-1; D gene unclear. CDR1 is SGHDN and CDR2 is FVKESK in the germline V gene. There are 11 residues in the CDR3. V was trimmed by 1 base and J by 11 bases, leaving 8 bases between them. CDR3 residues: CASSQGGTAFF. The CDR3 region has the DNA TGTGCCAGCAGCCAAGGAGGCACGGCTTTCTTT.

This chain connects TRBV15 to TRBJ1-5; 8 bases align to TRBD1. Per germline, CDR1 LNHNV and CDR2 YYDKDF (reference sequence). V lost 4 bases, J lost 5 bases, and 7 bases stayed unmatched. The CDR3 consists of 15 residues. This CDR3 reads CATSTQGAWDQPQHF. In nucleotides, the CDR3 is TGTGCCACCAGCACCCAGGGGGCTTGGGATCAGCCCCAGCATTTT.

This clone turned up a few times. The rearrangement links TRBV6-5 to TRBJ1-1; D gene uncertain. This CDR3 has 15 amino acids. Trimming took off 0 bases at V and 0 bases at J, with 8 bases between the two ends. From germline, CDR1 is MNHEY and CDR2 SVGAGI. CDR3 sequence (DNA): TGTGCCAGCAGTTACTCGCCGGTAATGAACACTGAAGCTTTCTTT. Protein sequence: CASSYSPVMNTEAFF.

V and J are TRBV25-1 and TRBJ2-7; 7 nucleotides line up with TRBD1. The junction had 7 bases not matched to a gene; V was cut back by 5 bases and J by 0 bases. CDR1 is MGHDK, CDR2 SYGVNS, per germline. The CDR3 extends over 15 amino acids. CDR3 loop: CASSRPGQISYEQYF. CDR3 in DNA: TGTGCCAGCAGTCGACCGGGACAGATCTCCTACGAGCAGTACTTC.

The genes are TRBV5-1 and TRBJ1-2; D is ambiguous. This CDR3 contains 16 residues. Trimming stripped 0 bases from V and 2 bases from J, with 14 bases between. Germline V CDR1 and CDR2: SGHRS, YFSETQ. The chain's CDR3 is CASSLAIGEVNYGYTF. The DNA of the CDR3 is TGCGCCAGCAGCTTGGCCATCGGGGAGGTAAACTATGGCTACACCTTC.

This clone has ten or more counts. Here the CDR3 DNA reads TGTGCCAGTAGTATAGATCGGGGAGGATATGCCGGGAGGGTAGAGACCCAGTACTTC. It yields the protein CASSIDRGGYAGRVETQYF. J is TRBJ2-5 and V is TRBV19, with 8 bases matching TRBD2. Germline loops: CDR1 LNHDA, CDR2 SQIVND (reference sequence). This CDR3 is built from 19 residues. V trimming: 0 bases; J trimming: 4 bases; junction bases outside the gene matches: 16. Drawing the rest from reference TRBV19 and TRBJ2-5, the complete variable domain is DGGITQSPKYLFRKEGQNVTLSCEQNLNHDAMYWYRQDPGQGLRLIYYSQIVNDFQKGDIAEGYSVSREKKESFPLTVTSAQKNPTAFYLCASSIDRGGYAGRVETQYFGPGTRLLVL.

The CDR3 DNA is TGTGCCAGCAGCGCCGACATAGCGGGGGGGGTTAATGAGCAGTTCTTC. It translates to CASSADIAGGVNEQFF. The chain employs TRBV2 and TRBJ2-1, with 11 nucleotides matching TRBD2. Germline values: CDR1 SNHLY, CDR2 FYNNEI. This CDR3 spans 16 amino acids. V shed 6 bases, J shed 7 bases, and the junction held 11 bases outside the gene matches.

The J gene is TRBJ2-5, the V gene TRBV29-1; 8 bases are shared with TRBD2. CDR1 SQVTM and CDR2 ANQGSEA come from the germline V gene. The V and J ends lost 7 bases and 4 bases, in that order; junction bases with no gene match: 5. The CDR3 spans 12 residues. This CDR3 reads CSARGGPETQYF. DNA of the CDR3: TGCAGCGCCCGGGGGGGCCCAGAGACCCAGTACTTC.

The chain recombines TRBV28 with TRBJ2-6; no definite D call. V gave up 5 bases and J gave up 1 base, with 15 bases separating them. From germline, CDR1 is MDHEN and CDR2 SYDVKM. The CDR3 has 17 residues. The CDR3 region is CASSALLDTSGANVLTF. The CDR3 DNA follows: TGTGCCAGCAGTGCTCTCCTCGACACTTCTGGGGCCAACGTCCTGACTTTC.

This sequence joins TRBV19 and TRBJ2-5; TRBD2 agrees at 7 bases. The junction had 3 bases not matched to a gene; V was cut back by 4 bases and J by 4 bases. The germline gives CDR1 LNHDA, CDR2 SQIVND (reference sequence). This CDR3 contains 13 residues. The CDR3 spells CASSTGGRETQYF. The CDR3 DNA reads TGTGCCAGTAGTACCGGGGGGAGAGAGACCCAGTACTTC.

This chain joins TRBV6-6 and TRBJ2-7; no reliable D call. From germline, CDR1 is MNHNY and CDR2 SVGAGI (reference sequence). The length of the CDR3 is 14 residues. The V end was cut by 4 bases, the J end by 1 base, with 11 bases between. The chain's CDR3 is CASSSPVKSYEQYF. The CDR3 DNA reads TGTGCCAGCAGTTCCCCGGTGAAGTCCTACGAGCAGTACTTC.

The chain has TRBV3-1 (or the pseudogene TRBV3-2) and TRBJ2-1; 9 bases match TRBD2. J gave up 6 bases and V 0 bases, and 12 bases lay outside the gene matches. This CDR3 is built from 18 residues. CDR1 and CDR2 (germline): LGHDT, YNNKEL (reference sequence). CDR3 sequence: CASSQEISLRLAVNEQFF. CDR3 DNA sequence: TGTGCCAGCAGCCAAGAAATCTCTTTACGACTAGCGGTCAATGAGCAGTTCTTC.

This clone was seen once. The chain is built from TRBV27 and TRBJ1-2; 7 positions match TRBD1. Germline loops: CDR1 MNHEY, CDR2 SMNVEV (reference sequence). V was clipped by 4 bases and J by 2 bases; unmatched bases: 13. CDR3 length: 17 amino acids. CDR3 residues: CASSSHLDRSSNYGYTF. The CDR3 coding sequence is TGTGCCAGCAGTTCCCACTTGGACAGGAGTAGCAACTATGGCTACACCTTC.

V usage is TRBV10-2 and J usage is TRBJ2-2; 7 nucleotides align to TRBD2. The CDR3 covers 14 residues. V was pared by 2 bases and J by 4 bases, with 1 base of the junction left unmatched. The germline CDR1 and CDR2 sequences are WSHSY and SAAADI. CDR3 nucleotide sequence: TGCGCCAGCAGTGAGGGGGGGGGCACCGGGGAGCTGTTTTTT. Translating gives CASSEGGGTGELFF.

The chain's CDR3 is CSASLQGRTYEQYF. CDR3 DNA: TGCAGTGCTAGTCTACAGGGTAGGACCTACGAGCAGTACTTC. The chain uses TRBV20-1 and TRBJ2-7; a weak D match, TRBD1 (6 bases). CDR1 and CDR2 (germline): DFQATT, SNEGSKA (reference sequence). V lost 3 bases to trimming and J lost 2 bases, with 14 bases between them. This CDR3 spans 14 amino acids.

The chain uses TRBV5-1 and TRBJ2-3; D uncertain. The CDR3 loop spans 15 amino acids. Trimming removed 4 bases from V and 0 bases from J, with 12 bases in between. Germline loops: CDR1 SGHRS, CDR2 YFSETQ. The CDR3 sequence is CASSRLEPSTDTQYF. The CDR3 nucleotides read TGCGCCAGCAGCAGACTGGAGCCTAGCACAGATACGCAGTATTTT. Drawing the rest from reference TRBV5-1 and TRBJ2-3, the complete variable domain is KAGVTQTPRYLIKTRGQQVTLSCSPISGHRSVSWYQQTPGQGLQFLFEYFSETQRNKGNFPGRFSGRQFSNSRSEMNVSTLELGDSALYLCASSRLEPSTDTQYFGPGTRLTVL.

The chain employs TRBV12-5 and TRBJ2-7; D is perhaps TRBD1 (6 bases). The CDR3 spans 11 residues. From germline, CDR1 is LGHNT and CDR2 FRNRAP. Trimming took 5 bases from V and 6 from J, leaving 8 bases between them. The CDR3 is CASGRTVEQYF. Written as DNA, the CDR3 is TGTGCTAGTGGTCGGACAGTCGAGCAGTACTTC.

This clone was detected a few times. This chain connects TRBV18 to TRBJ1-5; D unresolved. V lost 5 bases, J lost 0 bases, and 8 bases lay in between. The germline gives CDR1 KGHSH, CDR2 LQKENI. The CDR3 has 14 residues. The CDR3 is CASSLRDSNQPQHF. The CDR3 nucleotides read TGTGCCAGCTCATTGAGGGATAGCAATCAGCCCCAGCATTTT.

This chain connects TRBV14 to TRBJ1-5; 12 bases agree with TRBD1. The CDR3 has 15 residues. Trimming at V came to 4 bases and at J to 6 bases, leaving 4 bases not matched to a gene. Germline V gene lookup returns CDR1 SGHDN and CDR2 FVKESK. The CDR3 here is CASSLGTGGGQPQHF. The CDR3 nucleotides are TGTGCCAGCAGCCTCGGGACAGGGGGCGGTCAGCCCCAGCATTTT.

The chain employs TRBV6-2 or TRBV6-3 and TRBJ1-6, with a weak D call TRBD1 (5 bases). The CDR3 is 16 amino acids. Germline CDR1 and CDR2: MNHEY and SVGEGT. V lost 5 bases and J lost 0, with 11 bases in between. This CDR3 is CASSRDGSSYNSPLHF. CDR3 DNA sequence: TGTGCCAGCAGTCGGGACGGGAGCTCCTATAATTCACCCCTCCACTTT.

The chain combines TRBV6-1 with TRBJ1-3; the D gene is possibly TRBD1 (5 bases). The CDR3 length is 14 residues. In germline, CDR1 is MNHNS, CDR2 SASEGT. Trimming shortened V by 0 bases and J by 4 bases, and 7 bases separated the two germline ends. The CDR3 bases are TGTGCCAGCAGTGAAGCGCGACAGGGAAACACCATATATTTT. Protein sequence: CASSEARQGNTIYF.

The V call is TRBV6-6, the J call TRBJ1-3; 11 bases fit TRBD1. J gave up 8 bases and V 0 bases, and 6 bases lay outside the gene matches. Germline loops: CDR1 MNHNY, CDR2 SVGAGI (reference sequence). The CDR3 contains 16 residues. Written as DNA, the CDR3 is TGTGCCAGCAGTTACTCGCCCGGGACAGGGGGAGACACCATATATTTT. This translates into CASSYSPGTGGDTIYF.